One and the same sample provided the 20 T cell receptor beta chains below, sequenced in a study of blood T cells in healthy people across ages. Next came a second PCR, run for about 6 to 11 cycles, which used a sample-barcoded 5' primer along with a J-beta primer mix. TCRdb passed the 5' RACE reads through MiXCR, listing each CDR3 protein once. Counted here are fewer than 700,000 distinct CDR3 sequences, about 43% occurring once; the ten biggest clones make up around 30%. The material sequenced was blood. These receptors all stem from an elderly man in good health.

V and J are TRBV20-1 and TRBJ2-7; maybe TRBD1 (5 bases). In germline, CDR1 is DFQATT, CDR2 SNEGSKA (reference sequence). This CDR3 is built from 11 residues. V lost 3 bases, J lost 4 bases, and 7 bases lay in between. CDR3 amino acids: CSASQGYEQYF. The DNA for the CDR3 is TGCAGTGCTAGTCAGGGATACGAGCAGTACTTC.

In the case of this clonotype: A much larger clone differs by one base, so this may be a read error. The V gene is TRBV4-3, the J gene TRBJ2-4, with D unclear. Germline-derived CDR1 and CDR2 are LGHNA and YSLEER. This CDR3 region has 14 residues. V dropped 1 base and J dropped 7 bases, with 11 bases sitting between them. The CDR3 DNA sequence: TGCGCCAGCAGCCAAGGTTCGGGTCGGAACATTCAGTACTTC. It codes for CASSQGSGRNIQYF.

There are many counts of this clonotype. The CDR3 DNA is TGTGCCAGCAGTGAATCGAGTGGGGACTATGGCTACACCTTC. It specifies CASSESSGDYGYTF. The chain links TRBV2 to TRBJ1-2; unclear D gene. Per the germline V gene, CDR1 is SNHLY and CDR2 is FYNNEI. V was cut by 2 bases and J by 3 bases, with 10 bases left in between. The CDR3 is 14 residues long.

In this sample, this clonotype turned up a few times. V and J are TRBV6-2 or TRBV6-3 and TRBJ2-7, with D possibly TRBD1 on 6 matching bases. Germline CDR1 and CDR2: MNHEY and SVGEGT. The CDR3 is 15 residues long. V lost 4 bases and J lost 3, with 16 bases in between. DNA of the CDR3: TGTGCCAGCAGTTTGGGAACAGGGTCGGTCTACGAGCAGTACTTC. It translates to CASSLGTGSVYEQYF.

The chain has TRBV4-1 and TRBJ2-3, with D possibly being TRBD2 (5 bases). The CDR3 runs 14 residues. Germline CDR1 MGHRA, CDR2 YSYEKL. The V and J ends lost 1 base and 3 bases respectively, with 8 bases between them. The CDR3 DNA sequence: TGCGCCAGCAGCCAAGCTAGCCGGACAGATACGCAGTATTTT. It encodes CASSQASRTDTQYF.

This sequence joins TRBV3-1 and TRBJ2-7; D call uncertain. V lost 4 bases and J 7 bases, leaving 14 bases between the germline ends. CDR3 size: 13 residues. CDR1 LGHDT and CDR2 YNNKEL come from the germline V gene (reference sequence). The CDR3 region has the DNA TGTGCCAGCAGCCGGTTGGTATTATGGGAGCAGTACTTC. This codes for CASSRLVLWEQYF.

This chain joins TRBV3-1 and TRBJ2-3; maybe TRBD2 (7 bases). This CDR3 contains 17 residues. Germline loops: CDR1 LGHDT, CDR2 YNNKEL (reference sequence). Between the trimmed V and J ends, which lost 1 base and 0 bases, there was a span of 14 bases. The CDR3 sequence: CASSQALRGASTDTQYF. CDR3 coding DNA: TGTGCCAGCAGCCAAGCTTTACGGGGGGCTAGCACAGATACGCAGTATTTT.

Comments on this clonotype: This could be a read error, since a much larger clone is one nucleotide away. The V gene is TRBV5-1, the J gene TRBJ2-3, with TRBD2 as a possible D gene (6 bases). Germline CDR1 reads SGHRS; CDR2 reads YFSETQ. CDR3 length equals 14 residues. With 7 bases removed from V and 5 bases from J, the gap between germline ends came to 17 bases. CDR3 sequence: CASGRGLNEDTQYF. CDR3 DNA sequence: TGCGCCAGCGGCCGGGGACTCAACGAAGATACGCAGTATTTT.

The J gene is TRBJ2-5, the V gene TRBV7-2, with 7 nucleotides matching TRBD2. The J call is doubtful: the DNA matches TRBJ2-7 better. The CDR3 contains 17 residues. Germline V CDR1 and CDR2: SGHTA, FQGNSA. CDR3 coding DNA: TGTGCCAGCAGCAGTGCAGTCCCGGGACTAAGGGTTGGCGAGCAGTACTTC. It translates to CASSSAVPGLRVGEQYF.

The V gene is TRBV24-1, the J gene TRBJ2-1; TRBD1 agrees at 7 bases. This CDR3 comprises 15 residues. The ends lost 6 bases at V and 13 bases at J; junction bases unmatched: 17. CDR1 is KGHDR and CDR2 is SFDVKD in the germline V gene. For the CDR3, the DNA is TGTGCCACCAGTACAAACCGACAGGGAAAAGAGACCCAGTTCTTC. Encoded protein: CATSTNRQGKETQFF.

The rearrangement uses TRBV20-1 and TRBJ2-3; D tentatively fits TRBD1 or TRBD2 (5 bases each). Looked up from germline, CDR1 is DFQATT and CDR2 is SNEGSKA (reference sequence). The CDR3 contains 15 residues. With 1 base removed from V and 3 bases from J, the gap between germline ends came to 14 bases. CDR3 residues: CSARGDARKTDTQYF. In nucleotides, the CDR3 is TGCAGTGCTAGAGGGGACGCCAGGAAGACAGATACGCAGTATTTT.

CDR3 sequence reads: CASSFSGLGSYGYTF. The CDR3 region has the DNA TGTGCCAGCAGCTTTAGTGGGTTGGGGAGCTATGGCTACACCTTC. The chain employs TRBV5-5 and TRBJ1-2; unclear D gene. Trimming took 2 bases from V and 4 from J, leaving 15 bases between them. The CDR3 totals 15 residues. From germline, CDR1 is SGHKS and CDR2 YYEKEE (reference sequence).

This clonotype was found a few times. CDR3 amino acids: CASSLVRGSSSPLHF. DNA of the CDR3: TGCGCCAGCAGCCTAGTTCGAGGATCCTCCTCACCCCTCCACTTT. J is TRBJ1-6 and V is TRBV4-3, with D hard to call. V shed 4 bases and J shed 10 bases, with 17 bases lying between them. CDR1 is LGHNA and CDR2 is YSLEER in the germline V gene. There are 15 residues in the CDR3.

The chain employs TRBV4-2 and TRBJ2-5; the match to TRBD2 covers 9 bases. CDR1 is LGHNA, CDR2 YNFKEQ, per germline. The CDR3 extends over 14 amino acids. Unmatched junction bases numbered 2, after V lost 6 bases and J lost 0 bases. The CDR3 loop reads CASSAGGYQETQYF. CDR3 sequence (DNA): TGTGCCAGCAGTGCGGGGGGGTACCAAGAGACCCAGTACTTC.

The chain combines TRBV20-1 with TRBJ2-3; 8 nucleotides match TRBD1. The CDR3 is 14 amino acids. The ends lost 6 bases at V and 2 bases at J; junction bases unmatched: 7. Germline V gene lookup returns CDR1 DFQATT and CDR2 SNEGSKA (reference sequence). CDR3 region: CSAGQGWVTDTQYF. DNA for the CDR3: TGCAGTGCAGGACAGGGTTGGGTCACAGATACGCAGTATTTT.

This sequence joins TRBV7-2 and TRBJ2-2, with TRBD2 matching over 10 bases. V shed 5 bases and J 8 bases; nucleotides not matched to a gene: 14. Looked up from germline, CDR1 is SGHTA and CDR2 is FQGNSA. The CDR3 has 17 amino acids. CDR3 loop: CASSLIAGASGGGELFF. In DNA, the CDR3 is TGTGCCAGCAGCCTTATCGCCGGGGCTAGCGGGGGTGGGGAGCTGTTTTTT. Variable domain in full (rest from reference TRBV7-2 and TRBJ2-2): GAGVSQSPSNKVTEKGKDVELRCDPISGHTALYWYRQSLGQGLEFLIYFQGNSAPDKSGLPSDRFSAERTGGSVSTLTIQRTQQEDSAVYLCASSLIAGASGGGELFFGEGSRLTVL.

This chain connects TRBV6-5 to TRBJ2-7, with no clear D. This CDR3 contains 15 residues. V was trimmed by 6 bases and J by 9 bases, leaving 24 bases between them. Germline CDR1 reads MNHEY; CDR2 reads SVGAGI. This CDR3 reads CASSKFNHQNSMQYF. In DNA form, the CDR3 reads TGTGCCAGCAGCAAATTCAACCACCAGAATTCCATGCAGTACTTC.

This chain links TRBV20-1 with TRBJ1-5; D perhaps matches TRBD1 (5 bases). Germline V lookup: CDR1 DFQATT, CDR2 SNEGSKA (reference sequence). The CDR3 contains 16 residues. V was trimmed by 0 bases and J by 0 bases, leaving 12 bases between them. CDR3 amino acids: CSARDQGHYSNQPQHF. The DNA of the CDR3 is TGCAGTGCTAGAGATCAGGGTCACTATAGCAATCAGCCCCAGCATTTT.

The V and J genes are TRBV7-2 and TRBJ2-5, with TRBD1 identical over 9 bases. Germline V gene sequence: CDR1 SGHTA, CDR2 FQGNSA. Trimming at V came to 5 bases and at J to 5 bases, leaving 9 bases not matched to a gene. This CDR3 has 15 amino acids. DNA for the CDR3: TGTGCCAGCAGCCACAGGGGGCCGAACGAGGAGACCCAGTACTTC. It is translated as CASSHRGPNEETQYF.

This clonotype was recorded only once. The chain combines TRBV20-1 with TRBJ2-1, with 9 bases lining up with TRBD2. The CDR3 consists of 15 residues. V dropped 0 bases and J dropped 4; count of bases not matched to a gene: 4. Germline CDR1 reads DFQATT; CDR2 reads SNEGSKA (reference sequence). In DNA form, the CDR3 reads TGCAGTGCTAGAGATATGACTAGCGGATACAATGAGCAGTTCTTC. It specifies CSARDMTSGYNEQFF.